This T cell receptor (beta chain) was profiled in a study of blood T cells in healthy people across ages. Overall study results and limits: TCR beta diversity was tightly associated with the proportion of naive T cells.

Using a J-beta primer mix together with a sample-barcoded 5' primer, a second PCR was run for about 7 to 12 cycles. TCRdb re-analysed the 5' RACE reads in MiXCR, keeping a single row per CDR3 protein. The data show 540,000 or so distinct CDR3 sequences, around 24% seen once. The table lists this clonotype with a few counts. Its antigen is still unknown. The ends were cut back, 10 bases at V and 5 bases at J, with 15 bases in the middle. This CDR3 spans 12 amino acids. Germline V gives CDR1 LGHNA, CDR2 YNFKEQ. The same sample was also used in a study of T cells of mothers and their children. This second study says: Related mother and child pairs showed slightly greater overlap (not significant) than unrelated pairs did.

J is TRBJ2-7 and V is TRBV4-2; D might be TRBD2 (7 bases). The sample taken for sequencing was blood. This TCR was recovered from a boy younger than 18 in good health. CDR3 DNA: TGTGCCAACATTGGGGGGGCCCACGAGCAGTACTTC. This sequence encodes CANIGGAHEQYF.